A single sample gave rise to the 13 T cell receptor beta chains below, sequenced in a study of shared clonotypes between healthy human individuals. Positively selected for CCR7, the CD45RO-negative cells used as naive CD8 cells excluded terminally differentiated effector memory CD45RA+ cells. Method: immunoSEQ multiplex PCR; TCRdb's copy keeps in-frame clones and lacks some. The sample has about 2.2 million clones; 93% are singletons. Sequenced sample: naive CD8+ T cells from PBMCs. All receptors come from a young man in good health. Some clones in this sample may be carry-over from other donors' samples.

This chain joins TRBV29-1 and TRBJ2-2; D remains unclear. This CDR3 region has 12 residues. Between the trimmed V and J ends, which lost 4 bases and 5 bases, there was a span of 8 bases. The germline V gene has CDR1 SQVTM and CDR2 ANQGSEA. CDR3 in DNA: TGCAGCGTTGTAAAGGGAACCGGGGAGCTGTTTTTT. Translation gives CSVVKGTGELFF.

The chain is built from TRBV27 and TRBJ2-5; 10 nucleotides agree with TRBD2. Trimming took 4 bases from V and 5 from J; bases not matched to a gene: 7. The CDR3 sequence is 15 residues long. Germline loops: CDR1 MNHEY, CDR2 SMNVEV (reference sequence). The chain's CDR3 is CASSSPSGSQETQYF. The CDR3 DNA is TGTGCCAGCAGTTCGCCTAGCGGGAGCCAGGAGACCCAGTACTTC.

V usage is TRBV6-5 and J usage is TRBJ1-5, with 7 bases lining up with TRBD1. CDR1 and CDR2 (germline): MNHEY, SVGAGI. This CDR3 has 13 amino acids. J lost 2 bases, V lost 7 bases, and 2 bases had no gene match. The CDR3: CASTQGGNQPQHF. DNA of the CDR3: TGTGCCAGCACCCAGGGGGGCAATCAGCCCCAGCATTTT.

Written as DNA, the CDR3 is TGCGCCAGCAGTGATTGGGGGGAGTCGAACACCGGGGAGCTGTTTTTT. Protein product: CASSDWGESNTGELFF. The chain carries TRBV10-2 and TRBJ2-2; a possible D gene is TRBD2 (6 bases). The CDR3 runs 16 residues. Germline CDR1 is WSHSY and CDR2 is SAAADI. Trimming cost V 3 bases and J 0 bases, with 11 bases left between them.

The chain combines TRBV28 with TRBJ2-7; 8 bases agree with TRBD1. J was trimmed by 1 base and V by 7 bases; bases with no gene match: 6. The CDR3 runs 14 residues. Germline V gene lookup returns CDR1 MDHEN and CDR2 SYDVKM. The DNA of the CDR3 is TGTGCCAGCATGTTCCGGGACAGGTCCTACGAGCAGTACTTC. Translating it yields CASMFRDRSYEQYF.

This rearrangement joins TRBV29-1 to TRBJ2-1, with D possibly TRBD2 on 6 matching bases. Germline CDR1 and CDR2: SQVTM and ANQGSEA. The CDR3 extends over 12 amino acids. V lost 3 bases, J lost 12 bases, and 15 bases lay in between. The CDR3, as DNA: TGCAGCGTTGACCGGGGGTCGCCCGGGCAGTTCTTC. This sequence encodes CSVDRGSPGQFF.

This chain joins TRBV6-1 and TRBJ2-7; maybe TRBD1 (5 bases). The germline CDR1 and CDR2 sequences are MNHNS and SASEGT. This CDR3 region has 12 residues. Trimming pared 6 bases from V and 1 base from J, leaving 7 bases between. CDR3 sequence: CASRAGSYEQYF. CDR3 bases: TGTGCCAGCAGGGCAGGGTCCTACGAGCAGTACTTC.

This clone has just a few counts. The chain recombines TRBV4-1 with TRBJ2-1; tentatively, D is TRBD2 (5 bases). The germline V gene encodes CDR1 MGHRA and CDR2 YSYEKL. Trimming stripped 3 bases from V and 2 bases from J, with 8 bases between. This CDR3 spans 14 amino acids. In DNA form, the CDR3 reads TGCGCCAGCAGCCACGGTAGCGCCTACAATGAGCAGTTCTTC. It codes for CASSHGSAYNEQFF.

The chain links TRBV19 to TRBJ1-2; no definite D call. This CDR3 region has 16 residues. Germline V lookup: CDR1 LNHDA, CDR2 SQIVND (reference sequence). Trimming stripped 5 bases from V and 2 bases from J, with 18 bases between. The CDR3 sequence: CASSPDAFGRNYGYTF. The DNA for the CDR3 is TGTGCCAGTAGTCCGGATGCATTCGGACGGAACTATGGCTACACCTTC.

The genes are TRBV28 and TRBJ1-1; possible D gene TRBD1, 5 bases. V was cut by 2 bases and J by 3 bases, with 16 bases left in between. The germline gives CDR1 MDHEN, CDR2 SYDVKM. The CDR3 covers 16 residues. CDR3 in DNA: TGTGCCAGCAGTTTACCCATCGGGGGTTTCGACACTGAAGCTTTCTTT. This codes for CASSLPIGGFDTEAFF. The variable domain in full, with the rest retrieved from reference TRBV28 and TRBJ1-1, is DVKVTQSSRYLVKRTGEKVFLECVQDMDHENMFWYRQDPGLGLRLIYFSYDVKMKEKGDIPEGYSVSREKKERFSLILESASTNQTSMYLCASSLPIGGFDTEAFFGQGTRLTVV.

The V and J genes are TRBV27 and TRBJ2-7, with 9 nucleotides matching TRBD2. After removal of 5 bases from V and 4 bases from J, the junction contained 9 bases not matched to a gene. The germline CDR1 and CDR2 sequences are MNHEY and SMNVEV (reference sequence). The length of the CDR3 is 15 residues. The CDR3 sequence: CASSPRLAEGYEQYF. The CDR3 coding sequence is TGTGCCAGCAGTCCCCGACTAGCGGAGGGGTACGAGCAGTACTTC.

The rearrangement joins TRBV11-2 to TRBJ2-7; 10 nucleotides match TRBD2. The CDR3 loop spans 16 amino acids. CDR1 SGHAT and CDR2 FQNNGV come from the germline V gene. Trimming cost V 1 base and J 4 bases; bases outside gene matches: 7. CDR3 nucleotide sequence: TGTGCCAGCAGCTTAGGTTCCGGGACTAGCGCATACGAGCAGTACTTC. It encodes CASSLGSGTSAYEQYF.

The chain combines TRBV7-9 with TRBJ2-1; 12 nucleotides line up with TRBD2. The CDR3 is made up of 17 amino acids. V gave up 4 bases and J gave up 6 bases; unmatched junction bases: 10. Germline V CDR1 and CDR2: SEHNR, FQNEAQ (reference sequence). Written as DNA, the CDR3 is TGTGCCAGCAGCTCCCCCACTAGGACTAGCGGGGCCAATGAGCAGTTCTTC. Translated: CASSSPTRTSGANEQFF.